The source of this T cell receptor beta chain is a study of identical twins. The CDR3 extends over 18 amino acids. J was trimmed by 0 bases and V by 2 bases; bases with no gene match: 8. From germline, CDR1 is LGHNA and CDR2 YNFKEQ. Via MiXCR, TCRdb re-called the 5' RACE reads, giving one row per CDR3 protein. The sample holds roughly 720,000 distinct CDR3 sequences; about 18% are singletons and the top ten take around 13%. These records were also assigned to another study, of T cells expressing NK-cell markers. That report adds: In several experiments, sorting was restricted to alpha-beta TCR T cells by an anti-gamma-delta TCR antibody. In a few donors, dominant clonotypes made up about 25-65% of CD3+CD56-NKG2C+ cells.

Sequencing was carried out using PBMCs. V and J are TRBV4-2 and TRBJ2-1; 9 positions match TRBD2. This receptor was taken from a woman aged 18-29 years in good health. The CDR3 here is CASSQMGVAGASYNEQFF. In nucleotides, the CDR3 is TGTGCCAGCAGCCAAATGGGGGTAGCGGGGGCCTCCTACAATGAGCAGTTCTTC.